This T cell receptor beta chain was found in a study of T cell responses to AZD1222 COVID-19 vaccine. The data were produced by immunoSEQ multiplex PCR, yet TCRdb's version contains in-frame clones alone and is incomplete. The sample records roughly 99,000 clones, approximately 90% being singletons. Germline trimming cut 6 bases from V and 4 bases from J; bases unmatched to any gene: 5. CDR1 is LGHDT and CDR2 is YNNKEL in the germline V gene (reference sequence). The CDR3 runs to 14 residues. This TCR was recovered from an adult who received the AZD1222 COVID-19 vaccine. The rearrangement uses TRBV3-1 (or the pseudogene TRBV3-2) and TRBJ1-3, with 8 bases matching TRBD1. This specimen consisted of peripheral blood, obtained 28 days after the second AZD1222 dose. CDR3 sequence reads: CASRRTGRGNTIYF. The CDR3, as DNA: TGTGCCAGCAGACGGACAGGGCGGGGAAACACCATATATTTT.